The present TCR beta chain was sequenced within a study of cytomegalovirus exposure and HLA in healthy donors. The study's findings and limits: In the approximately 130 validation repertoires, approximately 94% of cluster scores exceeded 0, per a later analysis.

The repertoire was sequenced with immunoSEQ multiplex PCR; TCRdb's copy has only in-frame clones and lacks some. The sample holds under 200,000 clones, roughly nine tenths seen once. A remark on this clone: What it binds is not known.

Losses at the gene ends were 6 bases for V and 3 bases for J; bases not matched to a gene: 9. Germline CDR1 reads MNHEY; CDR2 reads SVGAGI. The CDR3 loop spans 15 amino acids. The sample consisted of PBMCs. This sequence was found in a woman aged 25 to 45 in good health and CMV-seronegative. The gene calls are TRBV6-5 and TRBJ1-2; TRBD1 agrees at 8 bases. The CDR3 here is CASRVAGGIYYGYTF. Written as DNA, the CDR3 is TGTGCCAGCAGAGTAGCAGGGGGCATATACTATGGCTACACCTTC.